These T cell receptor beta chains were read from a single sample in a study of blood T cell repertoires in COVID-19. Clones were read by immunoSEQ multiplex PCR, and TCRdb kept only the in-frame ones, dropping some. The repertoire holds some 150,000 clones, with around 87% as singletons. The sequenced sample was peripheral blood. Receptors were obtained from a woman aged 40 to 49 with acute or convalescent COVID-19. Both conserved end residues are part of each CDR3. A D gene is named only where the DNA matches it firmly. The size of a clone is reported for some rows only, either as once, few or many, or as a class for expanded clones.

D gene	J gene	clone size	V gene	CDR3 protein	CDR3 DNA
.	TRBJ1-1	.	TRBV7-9	CASSLTTEAFF	TGTGCCAGCAGCTTAACAACTGAAGCTTTCTTT
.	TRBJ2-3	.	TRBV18	CASSMVAGAEGDTQYF	TGTGCCAGCTCAATGGTTGCGGGGGCCGAGGGAGATACGCAGTATTTT
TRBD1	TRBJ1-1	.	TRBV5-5	CASSWGQGKNTEAFF	TGTGCCAGCAGCTGGGGACAGGGGAAGAACACTGAAGCTTTCTTT
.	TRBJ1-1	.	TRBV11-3	CASSLGAANTEAFF	TGTGCCAGCAGCTTAGGCGCGGCCAACACTGAAGCTTTCTTT
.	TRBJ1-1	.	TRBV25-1	CASSREGGLNTEAFF	TGTGCCAGCAGTAGGGAGGGGGGTTTGAACACTGAAGCTTTCTTT
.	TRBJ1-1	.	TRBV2	CASSEEGVNTEAFF	TGTGCCAGCAGTGAAGAGGGGGTGAACACTGAAGCTTTCTTT
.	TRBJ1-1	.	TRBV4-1	CASSQPAGNTEAFF	TGCGCCAGCAGCCAACCTGCCGGGAACACTGAAGCTTTCTTT
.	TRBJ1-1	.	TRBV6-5	CASSYSWGDTEAFF	TGTGCCAGCAGTTACTCGTGGGGAGACACTGAAGCTTTCTTT
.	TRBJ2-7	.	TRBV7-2	CASSDYTSPSVQYF	TGTGCCAGCAGCGACTACACTTCCCCCTCTGTGCAGTACTTC
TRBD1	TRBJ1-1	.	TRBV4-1	CASSGPGGYNTEAFF	TGCGCCAGCAGCGGCCCAGGGGGTTATAATACTGAAGCTTTCTTT
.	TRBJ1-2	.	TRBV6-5	CASSIGGAGGYTF	TGTGCCAGCAGTATCGGTGGGGCTGGGGGCTACACCTTC
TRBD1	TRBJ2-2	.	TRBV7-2	CASSPDRGGTGELFF	TGTGCCAGCAGCCCTGACAGGGGGGGGACCGGGGAGCTGTTTTTT
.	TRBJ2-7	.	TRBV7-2	CASSLVALSNYEQYF	TGTGCCAGCAGCTTGGTAGCCCTTTCCAACTACGAGCAGTACTTC
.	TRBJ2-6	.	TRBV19	CASSRQERSGANVLTF	TGTGCCAGTAGCCGACAGGAGCGCTCTGGGGCCAACGTCCTGACTTTC
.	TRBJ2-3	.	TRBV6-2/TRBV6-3	CASSYTVTISTDWITDTQYF	TGTGCCAGCAGTTACACGGTCACCATCTCGACTGACTGGATCACAGATACGCAGTATTTT
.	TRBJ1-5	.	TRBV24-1	CATSEAGHSQPQHF	TGTGCCACCAGTGAGGCTGGACATAGTCAGCCCCAGCATTTT
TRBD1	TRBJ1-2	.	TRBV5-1	CASSLGQGGGYTF	TGCGCCAGCAGCTTAGGACAGGGTGGGGGCTACACCTTC
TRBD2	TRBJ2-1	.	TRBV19	CASSPSGLSYNEQFF	TGTGCCAGTAGCCCTAGCGGACTCTCCTACAATGAGCAGTTCTTC
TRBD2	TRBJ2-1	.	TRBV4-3	CASSDRLAGASYNEQFF	TGCGCCAGCTCGGACAGACTAGCGGGGGCCTCCTACAATGAGCAGTTCTTC
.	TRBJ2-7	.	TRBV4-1	CASSQLGAYEQYF	TGCGCCAGCAGCCAGTTGGGGGCTTACGAGCAGTACTTC
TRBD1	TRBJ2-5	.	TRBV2	CASRQLQGETQYF	TGTGCCAGCAGGCAGCTACAGGGGGAGACCCAGTACTTC
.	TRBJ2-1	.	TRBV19	CASSMEGPGEQFF	TGTGCCAGTAGTATGGAGGGACCGGGGGAGCAGTTCTTC
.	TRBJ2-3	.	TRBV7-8	CASSLERAGGSTDTQYF	TGTGCCAGCAGCTTAGAGCGGGCCGGCGGGAGCACAGATACGCAGTATTTT
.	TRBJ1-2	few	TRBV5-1	CASSLGQGFAGYTF	TGCGCCAGCAGCTTAGGACAAGGGTTTGCTGGCTACACCTTC
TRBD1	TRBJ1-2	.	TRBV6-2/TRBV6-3	CASSSGTVTYYGYTF	TGTGCCAGCAGTTCCGGGACAGTAACCTACTATGGCTACACCTTC
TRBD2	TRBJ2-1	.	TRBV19	CASSPLGSGYSYNEQFF	TGTGCCAGTAGTCCCTTGGGTAGCGGGTACTCCTACAATGAGCAGTTCTTC
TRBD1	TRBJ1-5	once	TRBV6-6	CASSIRQGANNQPQHF	TGTGCCAGCAGTATTCGACAGGGGGCGAACAATCAGCCCCAGCATTTT
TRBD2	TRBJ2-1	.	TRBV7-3	CASSPTASGRVNEQFF	TGTGCCAGCAGCCCAACCGCTAGCGGGAGGGTCAATGAGCAGTTCTTC
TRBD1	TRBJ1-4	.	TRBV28	CASSRPPTGDNEKLFF	TGTGCCAGCAGTCGCCCACCGACAGGGGATAATGAAAAACTGTTTTTT